The 25 T cell receptor beta chains below all came from one sample that was sequenced in a study of blood T cells in healthy people across ages. Primed by a sample-barcoded 5' primer and a J-beta primer mix, a second PCR proceeded for about 6 to 11 cycles. TCRdb processed the 5' RACE reads anew with MiXCR; each CDR3 protein has one entry. Of about 1,500,000 distinct CDR3 sequences in the sample, roughly 40% were seen once. Sequenced: blood. These receptors came from a woman aged 18 to 35 in good health.

This clonotype was recorded only once. At one end the junction does not follow the germline gene, possibly because of a read error. The genes are TRBV9 and TRBJ2-5; D unresolved. The J call could be wrong; TRBJ2-7 is a better fit for the DNA end. Germline V gene data show CDR1 as SGDLS and CDR2 as YYNGEE. This CDR3 has 16 amino acids. The CDR3 is CASSPSPKSSSNEQYF. In DNA, the CDR3 is TGTGCCAGCAGCCCGTCCCCAAAATCCTCCTCCAACGAGCAGTACTTC.

The chain links TRBV21-1 to TRBJ2-3; the D call in the table, TRBD2, was not verified against the DNA. TRBV21-1 is a known pseudogene. This CDR3 is 15 amino acids long. This CDR3 is CANGRGLPSTDTQYF. DNA of the CDR3: TGTGCCAACGGCAGGGGCCTCCCTAGCACAGATACGCAGTATTTT.

The chain carries TRBV5-4 and TRBJ2-7; 7 bases fit TRBD1. The better agreement between TRBJ2-5 and the DNA end casts doubt on the J call. The germline gives CDR1 SGHNT, CDR2 YYREEE (reference sequence). This CDR3 is 16 amino acids long. CDR3: CASSPWRQGVDETQYF. CDR3 bases: TGTGCCAGCAGCCCATGGAGGCAGGGGGTGGATGAGACCCAGTACTTC.

This clonotype was observed a few times. The chain carries TRBV7-2 and TRBJ2-1, with D tentatively TRBD1 or TRBD2 (5 bases each). The J call could be wrong; TRBJ2-7 is a better fit for the DNA end. The CDR3 has 17 residues. Germline V gene sequence: CDR1 SGHTA, CDR2 FQGNSA. CDR3 nucleotide sequence: TGTGCCAGCAGCCTCCCGGCAAGTGGGGGAAATTACAATGAGCAGTACTTC. It codes for CASSLPASGGNYNEQYF.

The rearrangement links TRBV10-3 to TRBJ2-7; D remains ambiguous. Germline V gene lookup returns CDR1 ENHRY and CDR2 SYGVKD. Trimming took off 3 bases at V and 0 bases at J, with 6 bases between the two ends. The CDR3 has 13 residues. CDR3 protein: CAISDSTSYEQYF. The CDR3 coding sequence is TGTGCCATCAGTGACAGTACCTCCTACGAGCAGTACTTC.

This clonotype was seen a few times. The gene calls are TRBV6-5 and TRBJ2-7; TRBD1 aligns across 12 bases. The V and J ends lost 5 bases and 6 bases, in that order; junction bases with no gene match: 11. The CDR3 sequence is 16 residues long. CDR1 is MNHEY, CDR2 SVGAGI, per germline. The CDR3 nucleotides are TGTGCCAGCAGTAAGGGACAGGGGGCGATAACGACCGAGCAGTACTTC. Its translation is CASSKGQGAITTEQYF.

The J gene is TRBJ2-7, the V gene TRBV5-1, with 8 bases matching TRBD1. V shed 7 bases, J shed 7 bases, and the junction held 13 bases outside the gene matches. This CDR3 comprises 14 residues. CDR1 and CDR2 (germline): SGHRS, YFSETQ. CDR3 residues: CASAEAGGIAEQYF. Written as DNA, the CDR3 is TGCGCCAGCGCGGAGGCAGGGGGCATAGCAGAGCAGTACTTC.

This clonotype was detected once. This rearrangement joins TRBV19 to TRBJ2-5, with 7 bases identical to TRBD2. The better agreement between TRBJ2-7 and the DNA end casts doubt on the J call. This CDR3 contains 16 residues. The V gene's germline CDR1 is LNHDA and CDR2 SQIVND (reference sequence). This chain's CDR3 is CASSRVRASGSYEQYF. CDR3 sequence (DNA): TGTGCCAGTAGTCGGGTGAGGGCTAGCGGTTCTTACGAGCAGTACTTC.

The gene calls are TRBV30 and TRBJ1-2; 11 bases map to TRBD1. The germline CDR1 and CDR2 sequences are GTSNPN and SVGIG (reference sequence). CDR3 length equals 13 residues. V lost 5 bases and J lost 7; bases outside the gene matches: 6. CDR3: CAWAGQGGAGYTF. The CDR3 DNA reads TGTGCCTGGGCGGGACAGGGGGGCGCTGGCTACACCTTC.

Only a few counts were recorded for this clonotype. The chain recombines TRBV15 with TRBJ1-4, with D unresolved. The germline CDR1 and CDR2 sequences are LNHNV and YYDKDF (reference sequence). The CDR3 spans 14 residues. The V gene lost 7 bases and the J gene lost 4 bases, with 13 bases spanning the gap. CDR3 DNA: TGTGCCACCAACACCGGCCCTGATAATGAAAAACTGTTTTTT. This gives the protein CATNTGPDNEKLFF.

The genes are TRBV7-3 and TRBJ2-1; 7 bases match TRBD1. V was clipped by 5 bases and J by 6 bases; unmatched bases: 10. The CDR3 is 15 residues long. Germline-derived CDR1 and CDR2 are SGHTA and FQGTGA. CDR3 loop: CASSQNRGQGNEQFF. For the CDR3, the DNA is TGTGCCAGCAGCCAAAACAGGGGTCAGGGCAATGAGCAGTTCTTC.

With regard to this clonotype: A clone one base away is much larger, so this may be a read error. The chain carries TRBV11-2 and TRBJ2-5, with D unresolved. The J call may be incorrect, as the DNA end agrees better with TRBJ2-1. The CDR3 has 14 amino acids. CDR1 is SGHAT and CDR2 is FQNNGV in the germline V gene. The CDR3 protein is CASSPPMWEETQFF. The CDR3 DNA follows: TGTGCCAGCAGCCCCCCAATGTGGGAAGAGACCCAGTTCTTC.

This clonotype was seen ten or more times. The rearrangement uses TRBV20-1 and TRBJ1-2; the match to TRBD1 covers 8 bases. Losses at the gene ends were 5 bases for V and 5 bases for J; bases not matched to a gene: 7. The CDR3 is 13 amino acids. Looked up from germline, CDR1 is DFQATT and CDR2 is SNEGSKA (reference sequence). This CDR3 reads CSAHGQGRYGYTF. DNA for the CDR3: TGCAGTGCTCACGGACAGGGTCGGTATGGCTACACCTTC.

This clonotype has more than one count but fewer than ten. J is TRBJ2-7 and V is TRBV2, with D perhaps TRBD1 (5 bases). CDR1 is SNHLY, CDR2 FYNNEI, per germline. CDR3 size: 12 residues. The germline V and J ends were trimmed by 7 bases and 3 bases, with 10 bases remaining between them. The CDR3: CASKGRGYEQYF. CDR3 sequence (DNA): TGTGCCAGCAAGGGAAGGGGCTACGAGCAGTACTTC.

The J gene is TRBJ2-3, the V gene TRBV20-1; TRBD2 aligns across 8 bases. Germline CDR1 reads DFQATT; CDR2 reads SNEGSKA (reference sequence). This CDR3 comprises 13 residues. With V trimmed by 0 bases and J by 8 bases, 4 bases remained unmatched. The CDR3 coding sequence is TGCAGTGCTAGAGATCCGGGGGGGGCTACGCAGTATTTT. It codes for CSARDPGGATQYF.

This chain joins TRBV6-1 and TRBJ2-1; TRBD2 matches at 8 bases. The CDR3 extends over 14 amino acids. Unmatched junction bases numbered 7, after V lost 6 bases and J lost 6 bases. Germline CDR1 and CDR2: MNHNS and SASEGT. The CDR3 nucleotides read TGTGCCAGCAGAGGCGGGGGGACTTTCAATGAGCAGTTCTTC. Its protein product is CASRGGGTFNEQFF.

This clonotype was observed a few times. The chain links TRBV4-1 to TRBJ2-7; D not certain. Germline V gives CDR1 MGHRA, CDR2 YSYEKL. The V end lost 1 base, the J end lost 3 bases, and 7 bases lay between the germline ends. The CDR3 consists of 13 residues. CDR3 sequence (DNA): TGCGCCAGCAGCCAAGTCCCAGACTACGAGCAGTACTTC. Its protein is CASSQVPDYEQYF.

The chain employs TRBV5-5 and TRBJ1-1, with D maybe TRBD1 (6 bases). This CDR3 spans 14 amino acids. The V end was cut by 3 bases, the J end by 5 bases, with 14 bases between. Germline assignment: CDR1 SGHKS and CDR2 YYEKEE (reference sequence). As DNA, the CDR3 is TGTGCCAGCAGCTGGGGGCAGGGGAGGACTGAAGCTTTCTTT. Its translation: CASSWGQGRTEAFF.

V usage is TRBV5-1 and J usage is TRBJ2-1; 7 nucleotides agree with TRBD2. V was pared by 0 bases and J by 5 bases, with 5 bases of the junction left unmatched. From germline, CDR1 is SGHRS and CDR2 YFSETQ. The CDR3 has 15 residues. The CDR3 coding sequence is TGCGCCAGCAGCTTGGTCGCGGGACTAAACAATGAGCAGTTCTTC. It is translated as CASSLVAGLNNEQFF.

The chain carries TRBV7-9 and TRBJ2-1, with 8 bases matching TRBD1. The last part of the DNA fits TRBJ2-7 better; the J call may be wrong. The germline V gene has CDR1 SEHNR and CDR2 FQNEAQ (reference sequence). The CDR3 totals 16 residues. Here the CDR3 DNA reads TGTGCCAGCAGCTTAGACAGGGGGGCTTCCTACAATGAGCAGTACTTC. Translation: CASSLDRGASYNEQYF.

The chain has TRBV6-1 and TRBJ1-6; D may be TRBD1 (6 bases). Between the trimmed V and J ends, which lost 7 bases and 6 bases, there was a span of 16 bases. Germline loops: CDR1 MNHNS, CDR2 SASEGT. CDR3 length: 15 residues. CDR3 in amino acids: CASTQTAGANSPLHF. As DNA, the CDR3 is TGTGCCAGCACCCAAACGGCAGGGGCTAATTCACCCCTCCACTTT.

This clonotype was counted only a few times. The chain combines TRBV5-1 with TRBJ2-1; possible D gene TRBD2, 6 bases. This CDR3 has 16 amino acids. V gave up 0 bases and J gave up 0 bases, with 10 bases separating them. Per the germline V gene, CDR1 is SGHRS and CDR2 is YFSETQ. CDR3 loop: CASSLVDGSSYNEQFF. CDR3 DNA sequence: TGCGCCAGCAGCTTGGTGGACGGGAGCTCCTACAATGAGCAGTTCTTC.

The chain is built from TRBV2 and TRBJ1-2, with D unclear. The CDR3 totals 12 residues. V lost 6 bases to trimming and J lost 7 bases, with 12 bases between them. Germline V gene data show CDR1 as SNHLY and CDR2 as FYNNEI. The CDR3 nucleotides read TGTGCCAGCAGATTGGGATTTCTTGGCTACACCTTC. This gives the protein CASRLGFLGYTF.

The chain recombines TRBV20-1 with TRBJ2-1, with TRBD2 matching 7 bases. Per germline, CDR1 DFQATT and CDR2 SNEGSKA (reference sequence). This CDR3 has 16 residues. V lost 3 bases and J lost 0; bases outside the gene matches: 8. The CDR3 here is CSASTSVQSSYNEQFF. The CDR3, as DNA: TGCAGTGCTAGTACTAGCGTTCAGAGCTCCTACAATGAGCAGTTCTTC.

Points on this clonotype: Just one base apart from a much larger clone, this may be a read error. The J gene is TRBJ2-7, the V gene TRBV28; 9 bases are a match to TRBD2. The CDR3 is made up of 15 amino acids. The germline CDR1 and CDR2 sequences are MDHEN and SYDVKM. CDR3 in DNA: TGTGTCAGCCAAGGACCGGGACTAGCTATCTACGAGCAGTACTTC. Protein product: CVSQGPGLAIYEQYF. Looking up the rest from reference TRBV28 and TRBJ2-7 gives the full variable domain: DVKVTQSSRYLVKRTGEKVFLECVQDMDHENMFWYRQDPGLGLRLIYFSYDVKMKEKGDIPEGYSVSREKKERFSLILESASTNQTSMYLCVSQGPGLAIYEQYFGPGTRLTVT.